The 13 T cell receptor beta chains presented below share a single source sample, sequenced in a study of T cell responses to AZD1222 COVID-19 vaccine. The repertoire was sequenced with immunoSEQ multiplex PCR; TCRdb's copy has only in-frame clones and lacks some. This table has around 140,000 clones, roughly 93% appearing once. The sequencing here drew on peripheral blood, taken on day 0 of MenACWY control vaccination. The receptors come from an adult in good health.

This clone has a single count. The V gene is TRBV7-9, the J gene TRBJ2-4; TRBD2 matches at 8 bases. With V trimmed by 5 bases and J by 3 bases, 9 bases remained unmatched. This CDR3 contains 16 residues. In germline, CDR1 is SEHNR, CDR2 FQNEAQ (reference sequence). The CDR3 protein is CASSPGLAWGKNIQYF. CDR3 coding DNA: TGTGCCAGCAGCCCCGGACTAGCCTGGGGCAAAAACATTCAGTACTTC.

The sample holds a few counts of this clone. This sequence joins TRBV3-1 (or the pseudogene TRBV3-2) and TRBJ1-4; no clear D gene. The V end was cut by 1 base, the J end by 7 bases, with 13 bases between. In germline, CDR1 is LGHDT, CDR2 YNNKEL (reference sequence). CDR3 length: 15 residues. The CDR3 DNA is TGTGCCAGCAGCCAAGTCTCCTATGAGGGTGAAAAACTGTTTTTT. This translates into CASSQVSYEGEKLFF.

This chain connects TRBV7-9 to TRBJ2-1; D could derive from TRBD1 or TRBD2 (5 bases each). CDR1 and CDR2 (germline): SEHNR, FQNEAQ (reference sequence). V lost 2 bases and J lost 6, with 14 bases in between. This CDR3 contains 15 residues. DNA for the CDR3: TGTGCCAGCAGCTTACTACTGGGGGTGACCAATGAGCAGTTCTTC. Its protein is CASSLLLGVTNEQFF.

This rearrangement joins TRBV19 to TRBJ1-4, with D unclear. There are 14 residues in the CDR3. Germline loops: CDR1 LNHDA, CDR2 SQIVND (reference sequence). V was pared by 3 bases and J by 3 bases, with 8 bases between. CDR3 in DNA: TGTGCCAGTAGTATTTACAGATCTAATGAAAAACTGTTTTTT. Encoded protein: CASSIYRSNEKLFF.

The rearrangement uses TRBV11-3 and TRBJ2-3; no reliable D call. This CDR3 region has 15 residues. Germline V gene data show CDR1 as SGHNT and CDR2 as YENEEA. Trimming shortened V by 0 bases and J by 3 bases, and 10 bases separated the two germline ends. The DNA of the CDR3 is TGTGCCAGCAGCTTAGATCGACACCTAACAGATACGCAGTATTTT. This encodes CASSLDRHLTDTQYF.

The CDR3 region is CASSLEFGRRNTEAFF. DNA for the CDR3: TGTGCCAGCAGCTTAGAATTCGGACGGAGAAACACTGAAGCTTTCTTT. The chain carries TRBV11-2 and TRBJ1-1; D is uncertain. Germline V gene data show CDR1 as SGHAT and CDR2 as FQNNGV. The CDR3 runs to 16 residues. Trimming took off 0 bases at V and 2 bases at J, with 13 bases between the two ends.

This clone has only one observation. The J gene is TRBJ1-1, the V gene TRBV30, with D possibly matching TRBD1 (5 bases). Germline V gives CDR1 GTSNPN, CDR2 SVGIG (reference sequence). The CDR3 totals 14 residues. Trimming left V 2 bases short and J 0 bases short, with 10 bases between. The CDR3: CAWSRQWMNTEAFF. In DNA form, the CDR3 reads TGTGCCTGGAGTAGACAGTGGATGAACACTGAAGCTTTCTTT. Supplemented by reference TRBV30 and TRBJ1-1, the full variable domain reads SQTIHQWPATLVQPVGSPLSLECTVEGTSNPNLYWYRQAAGRGLQLLFYSVGIGQISSEVPQNLSASRPQDRQFILSSKKLLLSDSGFYLCAWSRQWMNTEAFFGQGTRLTVV.

The rearrangement links TRBV6-5 to TRBJ2-7; D uncertain. Deletions cut 6 bases from V and 4 bases from J, with 19 bases between. Germline values: CDR1 MNHEY, CDR2 SVGAGI. This CDR3 is 15 amino acids long. The CDR3 DNA reads TGTGCCAGCAGCCCGGAACGGGCGCGATTATACGAGCAGTACTTC. Amino acids: CASSPERARLYEQYF.

The chain joins TRBV5-1 to TRBJ2-7; 8 bases fit TRBD2. Trimming cost V 4 bases and J 2 bases; bases outside gene matches: 8. The CDR3 extends over 15 amino acids. CDR1 and CDR2 (germline): SGHRS, YFSETQ. The CDR3 nucleotides read TGCGCCAGCAGCCCTACTAGCGGTCAAACCTACGAGCAGTACTTC. This encodes CASSPTSGQTYEQYF.

This chain joins TRBV19 and TRBJ2-1, with 8 bases matching TRBD2. J gave up 7 bases and V 3 bases, and 5 bases lay outside the gene matches. Germline lookup yields CDR1 LNHDA and CDR2 SQIVND (reference sequence). This CDR3 is 14 amino acids long. CDR3 sequence: CASSIREGRNEQFF. The CDR3 coding sequence is TGTGCCAGTAGTATTCGGGAGGGCCGAAATGAGCAGTTCTTC.

V is TRBV5-1 and J is TRBJ1-4, with D possibly being TRBD1 (5 bases). The V gene lost 4 bases and the J gene lost 4 bases, with 14 bases spanning the gap. The CDR3 is 15 amino acids. Per germline, CDR1 SGHRS and CDR2 YFSETQ. Here the CDR3 DNA reads TGCGCCAGCAGCCCAGGGTTCGGAAATAATGAAAAACTGTTTTTT. Residues: CASSPGFGNNEKLFF.

This clone has a single count. This sequence joins TRBV29-1 and TRBJ1-1; possibly TRBD1 for D (5 bases). The CDR3 length is 14 residues. The germline CDR1 and CDR2 sequences are SQVTM and ANQGSEA. Trimming removed 5 bases at V and 2 bases at J, with 15 bases between. DNA for the CDR3: TGCAGCGTTCGAATTTTCGGGGACAACACTGAAGCTTTCTTT. Its translation: CSVRIFGDNTEAFF. The variable domain in full, with the rest retrieved from reference TRBV29-1 and TRBJ1-1, is SAVISQKPSRDICQRGTSLTIQCQVDSQVTMMFWYRQQPGQSLTLIATANQGSEATYESGFVIDKFPISRPNLTFSTLTVSNMSPEDSSIYLCSVRIFGDNTEAFFGQGTRLTVV.

This sequence joins TRBV4-1 and TRBJ1-2, with 7 positions matching TRBD1. There are 14 residues in the CDR3. CDR1 is MGHRA, CDR2 YSYEKL, per germline. J was trimmed by 5 bases and V by 3 bases; bases with no gene match: 6. CDR3: CASSQLQGQYGYTF. In nucleotides, the CDR3 is TGCGCCAGCAGCCAGCTACAGGGGCAATATGGCTACACCTTC.